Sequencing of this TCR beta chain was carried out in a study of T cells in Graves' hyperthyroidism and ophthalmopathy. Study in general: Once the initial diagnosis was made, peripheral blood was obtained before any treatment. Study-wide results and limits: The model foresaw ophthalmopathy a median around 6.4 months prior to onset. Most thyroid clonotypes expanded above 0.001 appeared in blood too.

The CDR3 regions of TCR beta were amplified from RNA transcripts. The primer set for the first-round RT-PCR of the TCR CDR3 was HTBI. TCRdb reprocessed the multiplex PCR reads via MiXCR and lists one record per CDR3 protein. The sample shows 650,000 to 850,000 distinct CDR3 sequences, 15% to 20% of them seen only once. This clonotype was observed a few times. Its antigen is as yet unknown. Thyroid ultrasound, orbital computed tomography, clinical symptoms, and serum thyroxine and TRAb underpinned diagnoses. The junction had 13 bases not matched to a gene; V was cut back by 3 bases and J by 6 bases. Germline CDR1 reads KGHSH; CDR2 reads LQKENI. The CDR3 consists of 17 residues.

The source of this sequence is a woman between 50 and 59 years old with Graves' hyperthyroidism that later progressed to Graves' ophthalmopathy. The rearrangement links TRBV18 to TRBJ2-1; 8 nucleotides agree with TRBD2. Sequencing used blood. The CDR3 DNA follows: TGTGCCAGCTCACCGTCCCAGTATAGCGGGGACCCCAATGAGCAGTTCTTC. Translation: CASSPSQYSGDPNEQFF.